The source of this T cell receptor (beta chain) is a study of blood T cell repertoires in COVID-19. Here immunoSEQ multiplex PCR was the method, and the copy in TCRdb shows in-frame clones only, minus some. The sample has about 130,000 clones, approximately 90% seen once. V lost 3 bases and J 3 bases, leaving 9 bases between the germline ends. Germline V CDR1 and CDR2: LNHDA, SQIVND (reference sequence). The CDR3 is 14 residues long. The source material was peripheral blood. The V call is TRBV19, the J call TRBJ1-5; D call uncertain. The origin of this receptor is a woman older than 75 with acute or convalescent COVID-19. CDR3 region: CASSIQNINQPQHF. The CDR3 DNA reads TGTGCCAGTAGTATCCAGAATATCAATCAGCCCCAGCATTTT. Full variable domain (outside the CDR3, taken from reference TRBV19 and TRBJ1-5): DGGITQSPKYLFRKEGQNVTLSCEQNLNHDAMYWYRQDPGQGLRLIYYSQIVNDFQKGDIAEGYSVSREKKESFPLTVTSAQKNPTAFYLCASSIQNINQPQHFGDGTRLSIL.